Following are 30 T cell receptor beta chains from one sample sequenced in a study of shared clonotypes between healthy human individuals. Naive-designated CD8 cells lacked CD45RO, were positively enriched for CCR7, and omitted terminally differentiated effector memory CD45RA+ cells. Generated by immunoSEQ multiplex PCR, the TCRdb table keeps only in-frame clones and is missing some. The data show millions of clones, with just over 90% seen just once and about 1.8% held by the top ten. Sequences were obtained from naive CD8+ T cells from PBMCs. The source of these receptors is a man aged 18 to 29 in good health. Some clones in this sample may be carry-over from other donors' samples.

The rearrangement joins TRBV29-1 to TRBJ2-2; 12 bases are a match to TRBD2. In germline, CDR1 is SQVTM, CDR2 ANQGSEA. This CDR3 region has 15 residues. V shed 6 bases and J 6 bases; nucleotides not matched to a gene: 8. The CDR3 coding sequence is TGCAGCGTATCGACGACTAGCGGGAGCGCCGGGGAGCTGTTTTTT. Translated, it gives CSVSTTSGSAGELFF.

The chain employs TRBV6-6 and TRBJ2-7, with TRBD1 as a possible D gene (6 bases). The CDR3 spans 15 residues. V was trimmed by 5 bases and J by 7 bases, leaving 21 bases between them. Germline values: CDR1 MNHNY, CDR2 SVGAGI (reference sequence). CDR3 in amino acids: CASSTARDTKGEQYF. The DNA for the CDR3 is TGTGCCAGCAGTACCGCCCGGGACACCAAGGGGGAGCAGTACTTC.

This chain connects TRBV7-8 to TRBJ2-7, with 9 nucleotides matching TRBD1. The germline V gene encodes CDR1 SGHVS and CDR2 FQNEAQ. This CDR3 region has 14 residues. Trimming at V came to 4 bases and at J to 3 bases, leaving 4 bases not matched to a gene. In nucleotides, the CDR3 is TGTGCCAGCAGCTCCCGGGACAGGGACTACGAGCAGTACTTC. Its translation: CASSSRDRDYEQYF.

V usage is TRBV7-6 and J usage is TRBJ1-1; 7 nucleotides line up with TRBD1. V dropped 5 bases and J dropped 5; count of bases not matched to a gene: 8. Germline CDR1 reads SGHVS; CDR2 reads FNYEAQ. The CDR3 is 14 amino acids. The CDR3 DNA sequence: TGTGCCAGCAGCGCCGGACAGGCTAATACTGAAGCTTTCTTT. Translation gives CASSAGQANTEAFF. The full variable domain, its missing parts supplied by reference TRBV7-6 and TRBJ1-1, is GAGVSQSPRYKVTKRGQDVALRCDPISGHVSLYWYRQALGQGPEFLTYFNYEAQQDKSGLPNDRFSAERPEGSISTLTIQRTEQRDSAMYRCASSAGQANTEAFFGQGTRLTVV.

V is TRBV9 and J is TRBJ1-3; TRBD1 agrees at 7 bases. From germline, CDR1 is SGDLS and CDR2 YYNGEE. This CDR3 contains 15 residues. V shed 3 bases, J shed 4 bases, and the junction held 7 bases outside the gene matches. CDR3 protein: CASSALGTAGNTIYF. In DNA form, the CDR3 reads TGTGCCAGCAGCGCCCTTGGGACAGCAGGAAACACCATATATTTT.

CDR3: CASSPGEGRDYEKLFF. The CDR3 DNA reads as TGTGCCAGCAGCCCAGGGGAGGGCAGGGATTATGAAAAACTGTTTTTT. The rearrangement links TRBV7-9 to TRBJ1-4; D is perhaps TRBD1 (6 bases). Germline-derived CDR1 and CDR2 are SEHNR and FQNEAQ (reference sequence). Trimming stripped 5 bases from V and 6 bases from J, with 19 bases between. This CDR3 comprises 16 residues.

The J gene is TRBJ1-2, the V gene TRBV7-9, with a tentative D call TRBD1 (5 bases). CDR3 size: 16 residues. Per the germline V gene, CDR1 is SEHNR and CDR2 is FQNEAQ (reference sequence). The V end was cut by 5 bases, the J end by 3 bases, with 19 bases between. The CDR3 is CASSPSWGSIDYGYTF. Written as DNA, the CDR3 is TGTGCCAGCAGCCCCTCCTGGGGGTCGATTGACTATGGCTACACCTTC.

In nucleotides, the CDR3 is TGTGCCAGCAGCTTGGACAGGGGATTACGCGAGCAGTACTTC. Amino acids: CASSLDRGLREQYF. This chain joins TRBV5-4 and TRBJ2-7, with TRBD1 matching 7 bases. CDR3 length equals 14 residues. Germline loops: CDR1 SGHNT, CDR2 YYREEE (reference sequence). V dropped 0 bases and J dropped 6; count of bases not matched to a gene: 6.

Regarding this clone: Other DNA sequences within the sample encode an identical CDR3. This chain joins TRBV28 and TRBJ2-5; 7 bases line up with TRBD2. The junction had 0 bases not matched to a gene; V was cut back by 3 bases and J by 2 bases. This CDR3 is 13 amino acids long. CDR1 MDHEN and CDR2 SYDVKM come from the germline V gene. This chain's CDR3 is CASSLGGQETQYF. The CDR3 nucleotides read TGTGCCAGCAGTTTGGGGGGGCAAGAGACCCAGTACTTC.

This clone has a handful of counts. V is TRBV5-3 and J is TRBJ1-2; tentatively, D is TRBD1 (5 bases). TRBV5-3 is an ORF, with its function uncertain. The CDR3 sequence is 13 residues long. Trimming shortened V by 4 bases and J by 7 bases, and 14 bases separated the two germline ends. The CDR3 region is CARSLQGVRGYTF. The CDR3 DNA reads TGTGCCAGAAGCCTCCAGGGTGTGCGTGGCTACACCTTC.

The genes are TRBV7-9 and TRBJ1-3; D is possibly TRBD1 (5 bases). The CDR3 consists of 16 residues. V was clipped by 4 bases and J by 4 bases, with 17 bases between them. CDR1 SEHNR and CDR2 FQNEAQ come from the germline V gene (reference sequence). The CDR3 DNA follows: TGTGCCAGCAGCTGGGCCCGGGGGGATGGAGGAAACACCATATATTTT. This translates into CASSWARGDGGNTIYF.

The chain uses TRBV9 and TRBJ2-5; TRBD2 aligns across 7 bases. The germline gives CDR1 SGDLS, CDR2 YYNGEE. V lost 4 bases to trimming and J lost 2 bases; unmatched junction nucleotides: 5. This CDR3 is built from 14 residues. DNA of the CDR3: TGTGCCAGCAGCCGATGGGGGGGTCAAGAGACCCAGTACTTC. It codes for CASSRWGGQETQYF.

CDR3 loop: CASSRRQTNTEAFF. In DNA, the CDR3 is TGTGCCAGCAGTCGCCGACAGACGAACACTGAAGCTTTCTTT. The chain couples TRBV6-5 to TRBJ1-1; the D gene is possibly TRBD1 (5 bases). Trimming shortened V by 5 bases and J by 1 base, and 11 bases separated the two germline ends. The CDR3 has 14 amino acids. Germline assignment: CDR1 MNHEY and CDR2 SVGAGI.

The chain has TRBV28 and TRBJ2-1, with TRBD2 matching 10 bases. In germline, CDR1 is MDHEN, CDR2 SYDVKM. The CDR3 loop spans 12 amino acids. Trimming cost V 6 bases and J 15 bases; bases outside gene matches: 8. DNA for the CDR3: TGTGCCAGCAGACCCGGGACTAGCGTGCCGTTCTTC. This encodes CASRPGTSVPFF.

V usage is TRBV4-1 and J usage is TRBJ2-1, with 10 positions matching TRBD2. Trimming at V came to 1 base and at J to 4 bases, leaving 4 bases not matched to a gene. There are 16 residues in the CDR3. Germline CDR1 MGHRA, CDR2 YSYEKL. DNA for the CDR3: TGCGCCAGCAGCCAAGTTAAGCGGGAGGGTTACAATGAGCAGTTCTTC. This encodes CASSQVKREGYNEQFF.

The V and J genes are TRBV4-1 and TRBJ2-7; 8 bases line up with TRBD1. This CDR3 has 17 amino acids. Germline CDR1 and CDR2: MGHRA and YSYEKL. The V and J ends lost 0 bases and 4 bases, in that order; junction bases with no gene match: 11. CDR3 loop: CASSQDADRASLYEQYF. DNA of the CDR3: TGCGCCAGCAGCCAAGATGCGGACAGGGCGTCCCTTTACGAGCAGTACTTC.

Notes on this clone: A read error may explain this, as a much larger clone is one base away. The sample has other DNA sequences that encode this CDR3 too. The chain has TRBV9 and TRBJ2-2, with D unresolved. CDR1 SGDLS and CDR2 YYNGEE come from the germline V gene. With 2 bases removed from V and 5 bases from J, the gap between germline ends came to 1 base. The CDR3 has 11 residues. The CDR3 here is CASSVTGELFF. In DNA form, the CDR3 reads TGTGCCAGCAGCGTTACCGGGGAGCTGTTTTTT.

The V and J genes are TRBV6-1 and TRBJ2-7, with 7 bases matching TRBD1. In germline, CDR1 is MNHNS, CDR2 SASEGT. The CDR3 sequence is 14 residues long. V gave up 6 bases and J gave up 5 bases; unmatched junction bases: 10. This chain's CDR3 is CASSLTGVGNEQYF. CDR3 DNA sequence: TGTGCCAGCAGCCTCACAGGGGTGGGGAACGAGCAGTACTTC.

The rearrangement joins TRBV6-5 to TRBJ1-2; a weak D match, TRBD1 (6 bases). The germline V and J ends were trimmed by 3 bases and 4 bases, with 15 bases remaining between them. The CDR3 has 15 amino acids. The germline CDR1 and CDR2 sequences are MNHEY and SVGAGI. The CDR3 bases are TGTGCCAGCAGTTATCGGGCAGGGGTACGCTATGGCTACACCTTC. Translated: CASSYRAGVRYGYTF.

This rearrangement joins TRBV7-8 to TRBJ1-5, with D maybe TRBD1 (5 bases). V dropped 0 bases and J dropped 0 bases, with 12 bases sitting between them. CDR3 size: 17 residues. Germline values: CDR1 SGHVS, CDR2 FQNEAQ. The CDR3 here is CASSLASGPYSNQPQHF. CDR3 bases: TGTGCCAGCAGCTTAGCGTCGGGACCTTATAGCAATCAGCCCCAGCATTTT.

V is TRBV28 and J is TRBJ2-1; no definite D call. Per the germline V gene, CDR1 is MDHEN and CDR2 is SYDVKM. There are 15 residues in the CDR3. Between the trimmed V and J ends, which lost 5 bases and 2 bases, there was a span of 13 bases. The CDR3 DNA sequence: TGTGCCAGCAGTCTCCTCGCGGCAACCTACAATGAGCAGTTCTTC. Protein product: CASSLLAATYNEQFF.

The rearrangement uses TRBV5-8 and TRBJ1-5; D unresolved. Trimming cost V 7 bases and J 2 bases, with 13 bases left between them. In germline, CDR1 is SGHTS, CDR2 YDEGEE. The CDR3 consists of 14 residues. The CDR3 reads CASLGQWGNQPQHF. The CDR3 DNA sequence: TGTGCCAGCTTGGGCCAGTGGGGCAATCAGCCCCAGCATTTT. The variable domain in full, with the rest retrieved from reference TRBV5-8 and TRBJ1-5, is EAGVTQSPTHLIKTRGQQATLRCSPISGHTSVYWYQQALGLGLQFLLWYDEGEERNRGNFPPRFSGRQFPNYSSELNVNALELEDSALYLCASLGQWGNQPQHFGDGTRLSIL.

The V call is TRBV19, the J call TRBJ2-2; TRBD1 agrees at 7 bases. The trim removed 1 base at V and 6 bases at J, leaving 5 bases unmatched. Germline V CDR1 and CDR2: LNHDA, SQIVND (reference sequence). This CDR3 contains 15 residues. The CDR3 DNA reads TGTGCCAGTAGTATAGGAAGGGGGCCGTCCGGGGAGCTGTTTTTT. Translation gives CASSIGRGPSGELFF.

This clone was counted a single time. This CDR3 is CASSVQGSLPEAFF. The CDR3 bases are TGTGCCAGCAGCGTACAGGGGTCTCTTCCTGAAGCTTTCTTT. V usage is TRBV5-4 and J usage is TRBJ1-1, with 7 positions matching TRBD1. V gave up 4 bases and J gave up 6 bases; unmatched junction bases: 9. This CDR3 comprises 14 residues. Germline V lookup: CDR1 SGHNT, CDR2 YYREEE (reference sequence).

This chain links TRBV5-6 with TRBJ2-1, with D maybe TRBD1 (6 bases). V lost 5 bases and J 8 bases, leaving 20 bases between the germline ends. The CDR3 sequence is 15 residues long. Per the germline V gene, CDR1 is SGHDT and CDR2 is YYEEEE. The CDR3 bases are TGTGCCAGCAGGCCTACCGGGACACGGAGCTATGAGCAGTTCTTC. As protein: CASRPTGTRSYEQFF.

The chain is built from TRBV6-1 and TRBJ1-2; 9 nucleotides match TRBD1. V dropped 0 bases and J dropped 6; count of bases not matched to a gene: 8. Germline CDR1 and CDR2: MNHNS and SASEGT. This CDR3 has 16 amino acids. The CDR3 coding sequence is TGTGCCAGCAGTGAAGCGTTGGTACAGGGGGCGGATGGCTACACCTTC. The encoded protein is CASSEALVQGADGYTF.

The chain is built from TRBV6-1 and TRBJ2-3; 9 nucleotides line up with TRBD2. There are 14 residues in the CDR3. Trimming removed 5 bases from V and 5 bases from J; junction bases left unmatched: 5. Germline V lookup: CDR1 MNHNS, CDR2 SASEGT. The CDR3 sequence is CASSSGRFGDTQYF. CDR3 DNA sequence: TGTGCCAGCAGTAGCGGGAGGTTTGGAGATACGCAGTATTTT.

The chain has TRBV5-8 and TRBJ2-1; TRBD2 matches 13 bases. Looked up from germline, CDR1 is SGHTS and CDR2 is YDEGEE. The CDR3 is 18 residues long. Trimming at V came to 2 bases and at J to 5 bases, leaving 10 bases not matched to a gene. The CDR3 here is CASSLPITSGRANNEQFF. CDR3 bases: TGTGCCAGCAGCTTACCAATCACTAGCGGGAGGGCCAACAATGAGCAGTTCTTC.

With respect to this clone: The same CDR3 is also encoded by other DNA sequences in this sample. The chain carries TRBV27 and TRBJ2-7, with D uncertain. The CDR3 has 13 residues. Germline V gives CDR1 MNHEY, CDR2 SMNVEV (reference sequence). The ends were cut back, 6 bases at V and 1 base at J, with 10 bases in the middle. The CDR3 loop is CASSYGLSYEQYF. The CDR3 bases are TGTGCCAGCAGCTACGGCTTATCCTACGAGCAGTACTTC.

V and J are TRBV12-5 and TRBJ2-5; D gene unclear. This CDR3 spans 14 amino acids. Germline CDR1 is LGHNT and CDR2 is FRNRAP. The V end lost 6 bases, the J end lost 4 bases, and 15 bases lay between the germline ends. The CDR3, as DNA: TGTGCTAGTGGGACACAATCTTCGGGAGAGACCCAGTACTTC. Protein sequence: CASGTQSSGETQYF.